The 10 T cell receptor beta chains in this list originate from one sample, sequenced in a study of T-cell memory formation after mild COVID-19 (dated by TCRdb to the early 2020s). The receptor library was made with 5' RACE. The data were produced on an Illumina NovaSeq 6000. The public reads were quality trimmed at Q25 with fastp and then assembled into clones with MiXCR by TCRdb, keeping productive beta chains. All rows with the same CDR3 protein become a single entry with the most common DNA and genes. This sample gives around 370,000 distinct CDR3 sequences in total; over 20% of them show up just once. Clones ranked in the top ten supply approximately 12% of the sample. Sequenced: PBMCs or a T cell subset sorted from them (not recorded which). The receptors here all came from an adult woman who had mild COVID-19 (a few samples of this study predate the infection). The sample titles of this study are shuffled in the database, so cell type and time point are left out; the donor was told from shared clones.

This clonotype has a single count. In nucleotides, the CDR3 is TGCAGCGTTGACAAGGGAGGCTATGGCTACACCTTC. Residues: CSVDKGGYGYTF. J is TRBJ1-2 and V is TRBV29-1; D not resolved. This CDR3 contains 12 residues. Trimming removed 3 bases at V and 4 bases at J, with 9 bases between. The germline V gene encodes CDR1 SQVTM and CDR2 ANQGSEA.

The chain is built from TRBV10-3 and TRBJ2-5; 12 nucleotides agree with TRBD2. CDR1 ENHRY and CDR2 SYGVKD come from the germline V gene. The CDR3 length is 15 residues. Trimming took 6 bases from V and 2 from J; bases not matched to a gene: 4. CDR3 DNA sequence: TGTGCCATCAGCCCGACTAGCGGGGGACAAGAGACCCAGTACTTC. The encoded protein is CAISPTSGGQETQYF.

This clonotype came up many times. Here the CDR3 DNA reads TGTGCCAGCAGCCCGGATTCGAACACTGAAGCTTTCTTT. As protein: CASSPDSNTEAFF. The chain links TRBV3-1 to TRBJ1-1; the D is unclear. The CDR3 is 13 residues long. V was cut by 4 bases and J by 1 base, with 7 bases left in between. Germline V gene sequence: CDR1 LGHDT, CDR2 YNNKEL (reference sequence).

The chain has TRBV10-3 and TRBJ2-2, with 7 bases that match TRBD1. Germline CDR1 reads ENHRY; CDR2 reads SYGVKD. With V trimmed by 5 bases and J by 7 bases, 7 bases remained unmatched. This CDR3 comprises 14 residues. CDR3 loop: CAISPRGRDGELFF. CDR3 coding DNA: TGTGCCATCAGTCCTAGGGGGCGAGACGGGGAGCTGTTTTTT.

In DNA, the CDR3 is TGTGCCAGTAGTATTAGGGGTGAGCAGTTCTTC. Protein sequence: CASSIRGEQFF. The rearrangement uses TRBV19 and TRBJ2-1; maybe TRBD1 (5 bases). Trimming took 3 bases from V and 9 from J, leaving 6 bases between them. The CDR3 spans 11 residues. CDR1 and CDR2 from the germline V gene are LNHDA and SQIVND (reference sequence).

Points on this clonotype: Sequence at one end of the junction differs from germline and may be a read error. The chain has TRBV18 and TRBJ2-1; D perhaps matches TRBD1 (6 bases). This CDR3 has 15 residues. Germline V gene data show CDR1 as KGHSH and CDR2 as LQKENI. CDR3 bases: TGTGCCAGCCCACCGGAACAGGGTTCGGGCAATGAGCAGTTCTTC. Translating it yields CASPPEQGSGNEQFF.

This clonotype was detected only a few times. The V gene is TRBV7-8, the J gene TRBJ2-5, with 12 bases aligning to TRBD2. The V gene end was trimmed by 5 bases and the J gene end by 1 base; junction bases not matched to a gene: 11. Germline assignment: CDR1 SGHVS and CDR2 FQNEAQ. The CDR3 consists of 18 residues. CDR3 coding DNA: TGTGCCAGCAGCCGATACTCCCTAGCGGGAGGGCCCCAAGAGACCCAGTACTTC. Translating gives CASSRYSLAGGPQETQYF.

This clonotype has a count of ten or more. This chain joins TRBV7-9 and TRBJ2-7, with D possibly being TRBD2 (5 bases). Looked up from germline, CDR1 is SEHNR and CDR2 is FQNEAQ (reference sequence). V was cut by 5 bases and J by 0 bases, with 5 bases left in between. The CDR3 loop spans 12 amino acids. The CDR3 here is CASSGSSYEQYF. The CDR3 region has the DNA TGTGCCAGCAGCGGGAGCTCCTACGAGCAGTACTTC.

J is TRBJ1-1 and V is TRBV12-3 or TRBV12-4; possibly TRBD1 for D (5 bases). CDR3 length: 16 amino acids. Trimming took 1 base from V and 0 from J, leaving 12 bases between them. The CDR3 DNA reads TGTGCCAGCAGTTTAGATGGCGGACACATGAACACTGAAGCTTTCTTT. It is translated as CASSLDGGHMNTEAFF.

There are a few counts of this clonotype. CDR3 protein: CASSRRTGDEQYF. The CDR3 nucleotides are TGCGCCAGCAGTCGGAGGACAGGGGACGAGCAGTACTTC. The V and J genes are TRBV5-1 and TRBJ2-7; TRBD1 agrees at 9 bases. The CDR3 sequence is 13 residues long. J gave up 5 bases and V 5 bases, and 5 bases lay outside the gene matches. From germline, CDR1 is SGHRS and CDR2 YFSETQ.